This T cell receptor beta chain emerged from a study of cytotoxic CD8 clonotypes in ibrutinib-treated CLL. Study summary: Response samples were obtained once patients had received a median roughly 11 months of treatment, range 6 to 36. Study results and limitations: Age-matched healthy donor levels were exceeded by baseline clonality, which tracked circulating CD8+ T-cell counts. Samples from sustained-remission and progressing patients were taken at different times.

Repertoires were generated with immunoSEQ multiplex PCR, while TCRdb's copy carries only in-frame clones and drops some. The table has some 130,000 clones, about 76% seen once. The CDR3 has 17 residues. CDR1 and CDR2 (germline): MGHRA, YSYEKL. Trimming shortened V by 0 bases and J by 5 bases, and 16 bases separated the two germline ends. With cryopreserved PBMCs as the source, roughly 2 micrograms of genomic DNA went to TCR beta libraries. Concerning this clone itself: Its matching antigen is unknown.

The chain couples TRBV4-1 to TRBJ1-4; weak D call: TRBD1 (5 bases). This material consisted of PBMCs, taken after 24 months of ibrutinib treatment. This sequence originates from a human donor with chronic lymphocytic leukemia. The CDR3 loop is CASSQDGASGWNEKLFF. DNA for the CDR3: TGCGCCAGCAGCCAAGATGGGGCGTCAGGGTGGAATGAAAAACTGTTTTTT.